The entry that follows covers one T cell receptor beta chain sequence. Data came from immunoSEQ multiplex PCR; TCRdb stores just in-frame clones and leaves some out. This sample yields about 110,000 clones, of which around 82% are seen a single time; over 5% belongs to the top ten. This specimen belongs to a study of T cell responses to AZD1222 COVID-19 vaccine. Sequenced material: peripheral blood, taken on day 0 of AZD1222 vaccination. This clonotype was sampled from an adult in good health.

This chain's CDR3 is CASSLGPNQPQHF. In DNA, the CDR3 is TGTGCCAGCAGTCTAGGACCGAATCAGCCCCAGCATTTT. V and J are TRBV2 and TRBJ1-5; no clear D. CDR1 is SNHLY, CDR2 FYNNEI, per germline. V lost 5 bases, J lost 4 bases, and 9 bases lay in between. The CDR3 sequence is 13 residues long.